This T cell receptor (beta chain) came from a study of shared clonotypes between healthy human individuals. CDR3 length: 12 residues. The germline V and J ends were trimmed by 3 bases and 4 bases, with 7 bases remaining between them. The germline V gene encodes CDR1 SGHDN and CDR2 FVKESK. Running of the assay took place at deep level. Each cell subset's genomic DNA was divided evenly among several immunoSEQ plates. Assay used: immunoSEQ multiplex PCR; TCRdb lists only in-frame clones, some missing. The sample has fewer than 650,000 clones; about three quarters are singletons. This clone has just one count. Other DNA sequences of this sample code for an identical CDR3.

Sequencing input: PBMCs. This chain links TRBV14 with TRBJ2-7; D remains unclear. This receptor was obtained from a woman between 40 and 55 years old in good health. Some clones in this sample may be carry-over from other donors' samples. The CDR3 spells CASSQGSYEQYF. Written as DNA, the CDR3 is TGTGCCAGCAGCCAGGGCAGTTACGAGCAGTACTTC. Variable domain in full (rest from reference TRBV14 and TRBJ2-7): EAGVTQFPSHSVIEKGQTVTLRCDPISGHDNLYWYRRVMGKEIKFLLHFVKESKQDESGMPNNRFLAERTGGTYSTLKVQPAELEDSGVYFCASSQGSYEQYFGPGTRLTVT.